The 12 T cell receptor beta chains below were found in one sample sequenced in a study of blood T cells in healthy people across ages (dated by TCRdb to the mid-2010s). The library relied on 5' RACE. Sequencer: Illumina HiSeq 2500. A second PCR of roughly 6 to 12 cycles was run with a J-beta primer mix and a sample-barcoded 5' primer. Clones were called with MiXCR by TCRdb after fastp trimmed the public reads at Q25, and only in-frame beta chains were retained. Entries are consolidated by CDR3 protein sequence, retaining the most common genes and DNA. Within this sample are roughly 800,000 distinct CDR3 sequences, with 55% to 70% of them counted one time only. Roughly 20% of the sample comes from the top ten. The material sequenced was blood. The receptor set was obtained from a man younger than 40 in good health.

In its sample, this clonotype was seen a few times. The V call is TRBV20-1, the J call TRBJ2-5; D possibly corresponds to TRBD1 (6 bases). Germline CDR1 is DFQATT and CDR2 is SNEGSKA (reference sequence). This CDR3 has 14 residues. Between the trimmed V and J ends, which lost 4 bases and 3 bases, there was a span of 15 bases. The CDR3 is CSANWGRTEETQYF. DNA for the CDR3: TGCAGTGCTAATTGGGGTAGGACAGAAGAGACCCAGTACTTC.

The V and J genes are TRBV20-1 and TRBJ1-2; 7 bases line up with TRBD1. V was clipped by 3 bases and J by 2 bases; unmatched bases: 3. CDR1 is DFQATT and CDR2 is SNEGSKA in the germline V gene (reference sequence). The CDR3 contains 13 residues. This CDR3 is CSASRDSNYGYTF. The CDR3 nucleotides are TGCAGTGCTAGCCGGGACAGCAACTATGGCTACACCTTC.

The genes are TRBV12-3 or TRBV12-4 and TRBJ1-5, with a weak D call TRBD1 (6 bases). This CDR3 region has 15 residues. Trimming stripped 4 bases from V and 0 bases from J, with 10 bases between. CDR3 bases: TGTGCCAGCAGTTCCCAGGGGTATAGCAATCAGCCCCAGCATTTT. This translates into CASSSQGYSNQPQHF.

This clonotype was found once. This chain connects TRBV15 to TRBJ2-5; TRBD2 aligns across 8 bases. The end of the DNA aligns better with TRBJ2-7, so the J call may be wrong. This CDR3 is built from 16 residues. Germline V CDR1 and CDR2: LNHNV, YYDKDF (reference sequence). Here the CDR3 reads CATSRDGGAGYGEQYF. The DNA for the CDR3 is TGTGCCACCAGCAGAGACGGGGGGGCAGGGTATGGCGAGCAGTACTTC.

Only a few counts were recorded for this clonotype. V gene TRBV6-5 combines with J gene TRBJ2-1; D is perhaps TRBD1 (6 bases). V lost 0 bases to trimming and J lost 0 bases, with 12 bases between them. The CDR3 totals 17 residues. Germline CDR1 MNHEY, CDR2 SVGAGI. This CDR3 reads CASSYSGQISSYNEQFF. DNA of the CDR3: TGTGCCAGCAGTTACTCAGGACAGATAAGCTCCTACAATGAGCAGTTCTTC.

The chain employs TRBV10-3 and TRBJ1-2; D gene ambiguous. The CDR3 runs to 17 residues. CDR1 ENHRY and CDR2 SYGVKD come from the germline V gene. Deletions cut 3 bases from V and 4 bases from J, with 21 bases between. The CDR3 DNA sequence: TGTGCCATCAGTGACCCCGGAGAGACCGCCCGACCCTATGGCTACACCTTC. This gives the protein CAISDPGETARPYGYTF.

CDR3 sequence: CASSLMTGNSETQYF. The DNA for the CDR3 is TGTGCCAGCAGCTTAATGACAGGGAATTCGGAGACCCAGTACTTC. V usage is TRBV7-6 and J usage is TRBJ2-5; 7 bases line up with TRBD1. The V gene end was trimmed by 2 bases and the J gene end by 5 bases; junction bases not matched to a gene: 8. This CDR3 region has 15 residues. CDR1 and CDR2 from the germline V gene are SGHVS and FNYEAQ.

This clonotype was observed at least ten times. The CDR3 coding sequence is TGCAGTGCCGCCGCGGGATCGGAAGTTCAGGGGCAGTACTTC. Encoded protein: CSAAAGSEVQGQYF. The chain uses TRBV20-1 and TRBJ2-7; TRBD2 is a possible D gene (6 bases). The V gene's germline CDR1 is DFQATT and CDR2 SNEGSKA (reference sequence). The CDR3 contains 14 residues. V was pared by 6 bases and J by 9 bases, with 24 bases between.

This chain joins TRBV7-9 and TRBJ1-1; D remains unclear. Per the germline V gene, CDR1 is SEHNR and CDR2 is FQNEAQ (reference sequence). The CDR3 is made up of 13 amino acids. With 5 bases removed from V and 0 bases from J, the gap between germline ends came to 7 bases. The CDR3 reads CASSQELNTEAFF. The CDR3 region has the DNA TGTGCCAGCAGCCAGGAGCTGAACACTGAAGCTTTCTTT. The full variable domain, with the rest looked up from reference TRBV7-9 and TRBJ1-1, is DTGVSQNPRHKITKRGQNVTFRCDPISEHNRLYWYRQTLGQGPEFLTYFQNEAQLEKSRLLSDRFSAERPKGSFSTLEIQRTEQGDSAMYLCASSQELNTEAFFGQGTRLTVV.

The chain combines TRBV6-6 with TRBJ2-3, with D unresolved. V lost 5 bases, J lost 5 bases, and 14 bases lay in between. CDR1 MNHNY and CDR2 SVGAGI come from the germline V gene (reference sequence). The CDR3 sequence is 14 residues long. The CDR3 reads CASSTMGSQDTQYF. The DNA of the CDR3 is TGTGCCAGCAGTACAATGGGGTCTCAAGATACGCAGTATTTT.

This clonotype was counted only a few times. This rearrangement joins TRBV7-8 to TRBJ2-5; perhaps TRBD2 as D (5 bases). From germline, CDR1 is SGHVS and CDR2 FQNEAQ. Trimming took off 3 bases at V and 5 bases at J, with 13 bases between the two ends. The CDR3 is 14 residues long. CDR3 in amino acids: CASSFGVWLETQYF. CDR3 nucleotides: TGTGCCAGCAGCTTCGGGGTCTGGTTGGAGACCCAGTACTTC.

This clonotype has a handful of counts. The chain is built from TRBV24-1 and TRBJ2-5, with 10 nucleotides matching TRBD1. V gave up 6 bases and J gave up 5 bases; unmatched junction bases: 11. This CDR3 is 16 amino acids long. Germline V gene sequence: CDR1 KGHDR, CDR2 SFDVKD. The CDR3 sequence: CATSSADRGLGETQYF. The CDR3 DNA follows: TGTGCCACCAGTTCTGCCGACAGGGGGCTAGGGGAGACCCAGTACTTC.